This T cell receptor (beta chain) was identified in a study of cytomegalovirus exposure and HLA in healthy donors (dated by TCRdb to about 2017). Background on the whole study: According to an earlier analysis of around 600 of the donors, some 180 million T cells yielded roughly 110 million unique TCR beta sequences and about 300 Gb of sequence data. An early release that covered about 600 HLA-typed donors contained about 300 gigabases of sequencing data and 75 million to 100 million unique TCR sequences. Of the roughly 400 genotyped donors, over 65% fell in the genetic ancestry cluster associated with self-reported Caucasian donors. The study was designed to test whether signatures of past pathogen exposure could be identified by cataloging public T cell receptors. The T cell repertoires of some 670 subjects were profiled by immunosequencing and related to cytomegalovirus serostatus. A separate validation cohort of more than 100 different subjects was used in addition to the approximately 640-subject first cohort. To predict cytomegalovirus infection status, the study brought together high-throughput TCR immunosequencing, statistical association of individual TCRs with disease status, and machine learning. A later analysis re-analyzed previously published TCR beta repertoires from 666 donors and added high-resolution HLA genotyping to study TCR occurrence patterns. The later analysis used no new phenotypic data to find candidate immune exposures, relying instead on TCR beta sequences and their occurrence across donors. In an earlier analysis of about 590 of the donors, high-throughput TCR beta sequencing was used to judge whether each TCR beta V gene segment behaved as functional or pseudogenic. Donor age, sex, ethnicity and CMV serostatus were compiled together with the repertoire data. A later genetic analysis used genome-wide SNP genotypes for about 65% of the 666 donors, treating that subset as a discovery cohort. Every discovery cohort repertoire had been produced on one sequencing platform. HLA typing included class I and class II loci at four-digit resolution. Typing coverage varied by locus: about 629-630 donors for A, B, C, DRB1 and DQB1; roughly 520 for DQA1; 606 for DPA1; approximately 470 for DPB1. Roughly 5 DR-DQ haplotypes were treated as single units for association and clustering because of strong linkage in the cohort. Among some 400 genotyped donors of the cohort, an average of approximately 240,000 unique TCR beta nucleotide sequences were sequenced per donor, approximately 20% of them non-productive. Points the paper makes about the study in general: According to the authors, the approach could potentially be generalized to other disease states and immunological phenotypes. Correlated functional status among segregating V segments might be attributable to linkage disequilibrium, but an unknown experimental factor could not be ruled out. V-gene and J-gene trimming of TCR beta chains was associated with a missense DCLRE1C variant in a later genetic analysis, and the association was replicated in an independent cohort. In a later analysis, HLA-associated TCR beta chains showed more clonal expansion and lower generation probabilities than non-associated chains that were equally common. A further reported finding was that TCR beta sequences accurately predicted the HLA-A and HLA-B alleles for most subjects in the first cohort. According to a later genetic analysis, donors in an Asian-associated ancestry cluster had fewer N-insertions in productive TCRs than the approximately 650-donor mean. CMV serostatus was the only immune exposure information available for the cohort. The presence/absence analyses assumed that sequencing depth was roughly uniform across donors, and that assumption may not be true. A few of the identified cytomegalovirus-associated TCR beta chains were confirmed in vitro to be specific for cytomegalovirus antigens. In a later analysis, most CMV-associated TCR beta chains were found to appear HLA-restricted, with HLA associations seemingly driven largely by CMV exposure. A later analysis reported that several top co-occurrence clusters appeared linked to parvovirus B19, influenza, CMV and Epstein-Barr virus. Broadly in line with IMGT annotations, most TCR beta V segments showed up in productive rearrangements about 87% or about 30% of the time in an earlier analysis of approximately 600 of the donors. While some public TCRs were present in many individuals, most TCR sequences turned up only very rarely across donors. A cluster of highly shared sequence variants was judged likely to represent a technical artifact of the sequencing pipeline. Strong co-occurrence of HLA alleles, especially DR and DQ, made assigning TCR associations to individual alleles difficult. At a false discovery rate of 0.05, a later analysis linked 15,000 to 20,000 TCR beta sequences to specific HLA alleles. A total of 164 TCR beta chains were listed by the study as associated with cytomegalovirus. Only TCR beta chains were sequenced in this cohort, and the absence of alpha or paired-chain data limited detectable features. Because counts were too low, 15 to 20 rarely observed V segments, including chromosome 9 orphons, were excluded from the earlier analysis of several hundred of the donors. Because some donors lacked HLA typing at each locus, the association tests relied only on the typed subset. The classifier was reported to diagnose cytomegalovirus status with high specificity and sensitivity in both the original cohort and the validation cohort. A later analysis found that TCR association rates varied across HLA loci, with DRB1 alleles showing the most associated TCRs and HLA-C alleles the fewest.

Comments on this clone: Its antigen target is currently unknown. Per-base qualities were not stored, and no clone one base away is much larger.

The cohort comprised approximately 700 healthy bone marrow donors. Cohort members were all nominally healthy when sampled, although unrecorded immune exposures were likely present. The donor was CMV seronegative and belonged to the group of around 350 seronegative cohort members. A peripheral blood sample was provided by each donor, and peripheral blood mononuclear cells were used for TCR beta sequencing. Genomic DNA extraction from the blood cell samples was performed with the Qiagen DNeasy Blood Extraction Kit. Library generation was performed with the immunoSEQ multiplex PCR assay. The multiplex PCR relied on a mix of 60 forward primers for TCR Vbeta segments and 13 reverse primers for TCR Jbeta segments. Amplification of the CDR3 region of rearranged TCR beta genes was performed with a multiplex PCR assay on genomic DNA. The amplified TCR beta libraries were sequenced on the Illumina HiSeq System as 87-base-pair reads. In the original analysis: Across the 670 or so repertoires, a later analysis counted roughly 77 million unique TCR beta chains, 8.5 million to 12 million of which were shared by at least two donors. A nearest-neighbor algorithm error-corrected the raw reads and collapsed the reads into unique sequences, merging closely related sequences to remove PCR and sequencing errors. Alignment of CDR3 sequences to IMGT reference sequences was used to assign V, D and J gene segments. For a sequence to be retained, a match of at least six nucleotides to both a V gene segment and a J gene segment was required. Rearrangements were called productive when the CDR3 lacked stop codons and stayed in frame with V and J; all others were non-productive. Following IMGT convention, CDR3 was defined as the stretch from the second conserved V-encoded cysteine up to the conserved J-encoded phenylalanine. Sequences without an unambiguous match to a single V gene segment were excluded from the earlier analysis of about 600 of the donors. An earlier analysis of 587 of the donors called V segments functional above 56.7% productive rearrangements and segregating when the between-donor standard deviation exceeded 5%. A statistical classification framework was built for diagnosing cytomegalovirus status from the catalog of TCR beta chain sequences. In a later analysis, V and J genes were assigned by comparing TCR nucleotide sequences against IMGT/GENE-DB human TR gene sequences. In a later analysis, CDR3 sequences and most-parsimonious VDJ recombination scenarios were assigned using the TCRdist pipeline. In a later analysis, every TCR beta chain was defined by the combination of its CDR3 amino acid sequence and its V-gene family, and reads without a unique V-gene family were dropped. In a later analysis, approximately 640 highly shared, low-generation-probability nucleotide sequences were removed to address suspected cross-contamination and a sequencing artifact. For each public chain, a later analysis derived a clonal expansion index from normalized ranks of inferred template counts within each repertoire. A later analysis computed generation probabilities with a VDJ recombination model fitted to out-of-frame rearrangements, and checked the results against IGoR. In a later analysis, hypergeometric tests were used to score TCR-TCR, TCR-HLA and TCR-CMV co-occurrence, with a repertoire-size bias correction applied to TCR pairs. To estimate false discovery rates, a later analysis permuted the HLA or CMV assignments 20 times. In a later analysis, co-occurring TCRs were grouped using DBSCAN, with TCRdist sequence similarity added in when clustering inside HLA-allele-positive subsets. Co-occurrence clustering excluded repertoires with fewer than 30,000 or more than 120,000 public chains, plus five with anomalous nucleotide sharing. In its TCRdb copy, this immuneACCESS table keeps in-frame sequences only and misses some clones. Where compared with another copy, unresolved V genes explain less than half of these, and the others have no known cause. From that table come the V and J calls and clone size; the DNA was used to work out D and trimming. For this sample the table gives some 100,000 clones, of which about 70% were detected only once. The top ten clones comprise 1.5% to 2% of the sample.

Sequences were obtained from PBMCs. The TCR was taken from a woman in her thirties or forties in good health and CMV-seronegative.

This receptor carries the CDR3 CASSEARVGQPQHF. The nucleotide sequence reads TGTGCCAGCAGTGAGGCGAGGGTCGGTCAGCCCCAGCATTTT. The chain links TRBV2 with TRBJ1-5; the D gene cannot be resolved reliably. V lost 3 bases and J lost 6 bases; the stretch between them is 12 bases long. CDR1 SNHLY and CDR2 FYNNEI are derived from the germline V gene. The CDR3 sequence holds 14 residues, the cysteine and phenylalanine included. This entry keeps only the CDR3 DNA: 42 bases, framed from base 1.